These 7 T cell receptor beta chains originate from one sample sequenced in a study of blood T cell repertoires in COVID-19. Here immunoSEQ multiplex PCR was the method, and the copy in TCRdb shows in-frame clones only, minus some. The sample has roughly 110,000 clones; 85% are singletons. Sequencing was carried out using peripheral blood. The receptor set was obtained from a woman aged 60 to 75 with COVID-19, enrolled during active disease.

The chain has TRBV23-1 and TRBJ1-2, with TRBD1 matching 8 bases. TRBV23-1 is designated an ORF whose function remains uncertain. J gave up 8 bases and V 3 bases, and 5 bases lay outside the gene matches. This CDR3 contains 13 residues. DNA for the CDR3: TGCGCCAGCAGTCAGAGGAGACAGGGGGGCTACACCTTC. This encodes CASSQRRQGGYTF.

CDR3 sequence: CASSQGRDRTYEQYF. The CDR3 nucleotides are TGTGCCAGCAGCCAAGGCCGGGACAGGACCTACGAGCAGTACTTC. The chain has TRBV3-1 (or the pseudogene TRBV3-2) and TRBJ2-7; 8 nucleotides agree with TRBD1. The germline gives CDR1 LGHDT, CDR2 YNNKEL (reference sequence). With V trimmed by 1 base and J by 2 bases, 4 bases remained unmatched. This CDR3 contains 15 residues.

There are a few counts of this clone. This chain joins TRBV9 and TRBJ1-6, with a weak D call TRBD1 (5 bases). The CDR3 is 14 amino acids. Trimming left V 3 bases short and J 7 bases short, with 11 bases between. Germline CDR1 SGDLS, CDR2 YYNGEE. Here the CDR3 DNA reads TGTGCCAGCAGCGCCAGGGTTTCGAATTCACCCCTCCACTTT. Its protein is CASSARVSNSPLHF. Full variable domain (remainder filled in from reference TRBV9 and TRBJ1-6): DSGVTQTPKHLITATGQRVTLRCSPRSGDLSVYWYQQSLDQGLQFLIQYYNGEERAKGNILERFSAQQFPDLHSELNLSSLELGDSALYFCASSARVSNSPLHFGNGTRLTVT.

The sample holds one count of this clone. The rearrangement links TRBV20-1 to TRBJ2-7; D remains unclear. The ends were cut back, 6 bases at V and 4 bases at J, with 10 bases in the middle. Germline CDR1 DFQATT, CDR2 SNEGSKA (reference sequence). The CDR3 runs 11 residues. The DNA of the CDR3 is TGCAGTGCAACCGAGGATTACGAGCAGTACTTC. Protein: CSATEDYEQYF.

The chain carries TRBV3-1 (or the pseudogene TRBV3-2) and TRBJ1-4, with D perhaps TRBD1 (5 bases). The germline gives CDR1 LGHDT, CDR2 YNNKEL (reference sequence). This CDR3 comprises 12 residues. V was trimmed by 4 bases and J by 14 bases, leaving 14 bases between them. The CDR3 nucleotides read TGTGCCAGCAGCCCGACACTGGGGCTGCTGTTTTTT. Translated, it gives CASSPTLGLLFF.

V gene TRBV5-4 combines with J gene TRBJ2-7; possibly TRBD1 for D (6 bases). This CDR3 region has 14 residues. V lost 1 base, J lost 3 bases, and 11 bases lay in between. Germline CDR1 and CDR2: SGHNT and YYREEE (reference sequence). CDR3 coding DNA: TGTGCCAGCAGCTTGTTAGGGGGTAACTACGAGCAGTACTTC. Translation gives CASSLLGGNYEQYF.

The CDR3 DNA reads as TGCGCCAGCAGCTTGGCCGGGACAGTTGTTTTGAACACCGGGGAGCTGTTTTTT. It yields the protein CASSLAGTVVLNTGELFF. This rearrangement joins TRBV5-1 to TRBJ2-2; 7 bases agree with TRBD1. This CDR3 spans 18 amino acids. Germline V lookup: CDR1 SGHRS, CDR2 YFSETQ. Trimming removed 0 bases from V and 1 base from J; junction bases left unmatched: 9.